Following are 4 T cell receptor beta chains from one sample sequenced in a study of neurological immune-mediated disorders. TCRdb used MiXCR to reprocess the 5' RACE reads, holding one entry per CDR3 protein. Among approximately 82,000 distinct CDR3 sequences listed, 13% to 15% were seen once. The sample taken for sequencing was PBMCs. These receptors all come from a woman aged 45-65 years in good health.

The genes are TRBV3-1 and TRBJ1-1, with TRBD1 identical over 10 bases. The CDR3 is made up of 14 amino acids. V lost 1 base to trimming and J lost 5 bases; unmatched junction nucleotides: 1. CDR1 is LGHDT, CDR2 YNNKEL, per germline (reference sequence). The CDR3 DNA follows: TGTGCCAGCAGCCAAGGGGACAGGGGTACTGAAGCTTTCTTT. Its translation: CASSQGDRGTEAFF.

In this sample, this clonotype turned up many times. The V gene is TRBV5-5, the J gene TRBJ2-3, with a weak D call TRBD2 (6 bases). The length of the CDR3 is 16 residues. Germline CDR1 SGHKS, CDR2 YYEKEE (reference sequence). Trimming stripped 4 bases from V and 0 bases from J, with 15 bases between. The CDR3, as DNA: TGTGCCAGCAGCCTAATAGCGGAAATAAGCACAGATACGCAGTATTTT. Translated: CASSLIAEISTDTQYF. Filled out from reference TRBV5-5 and TRBJ2-3, the complete variable domain reads DAGVTQSPTHLIKTRGQQVTLRCSPISGHKSVSWYQQVLGQGPQFIFQYYEKEERGRGNFPDRFSARQFPNYSSELNVNALLLGDSALYLCASSLIAEISTDTQYFGPGTRLTVL.

This clonotype has ten or more counts. The chain employs TRBV10-3 and TRBJ1-5; 8 nucleotides line up with TRBD1. V trimming: 1 base; J trimming: 3 bases; junction bases outside the gene matches: 5. The germline gives CDR1 ENHRY, CDR2 SYGVKD. The CDR3 contains 16 residues. The chain's CDR3 is CAISELRQGNNQPQHF. The CDR3 nucleotides read TGTGCCATCAGTGAGTTGCGACAGGGGAACAATCAGCCCCAGCATTTT.

This clonotype was seen ten or more times. This chain connects TRBV7-2 to TRBJ2-3; TRBD2 aligns across 9 bases. The CDR3 is 14 residues long. Germline V gives CDR1 SGHTA, CDR2 FQGNSA. J gave up 5 bases and V 3 bases, and 3 bases lay outside the gene matches. CDR3: CASSFAGGVDTQYF. The CDR3 DNA reads TGTGCCAGCAGCTTTGCGGGGGGGGTAGATACGCAGTATTTT.